This T cell receptor beta chain was recorded in a study of T cell repertoires in cytomegalovirus infection. Study at large: A matching HLA type, together with CMV infection, was signaled by public TCR beta signatures.

The study's findings and limits: Dominating the ex vivo response were TCR beta clonotypes that were CMV-specific and HLA-C-restricted. Cumulated frequencies of public TCR beta families served to identify carriers of CMV plus the relevant HLA.

V dropped 5 bases and J dropped 0 bases, with 10 bases sitting between them. The CDR3 covers 14 residues. Germline V gene sequence: CDR1 SGHTA, CDR2 FQGNSA. TCRdb re-analysed the reads in MiXCR, keeping a single row per CDR3 protein. Of fewer than 250,000 distinct CDR3 sequences listed, around 12% are singletons. Many counts were recorded for this clonotype. Its antigen is not known. The clonotype was recovered from a human donor in good health (CMV status not recorded). Some clones in this sample may be carry-over from other donors' samples. What was sequenced was PBMCs. The chain has TRBV7-2 and TRBJ1-1; perhaps TRBD1 as D (5 bases). The CDR3 region is CASSRDPLNTEAFF. The CDR3 DNA sequence: TGTGCCAGCAGCCGGGACCCTTTGAACACTGAAGCTTTCTTT.